This paragraph reports one TCR beta chain. Its antigen is currently unknown. The sample belongs to a study of T cells after posttransplantation cyclophosphamide. Measured with immunoSEQ multiplex PCR; TCRdb has only the in-frame clones, and not every one. The sample contains 50,000 to 65,000 clones, just over 85% of which appear only once. General study results and limits: Donor CD8+ memory clones often dominated recipient blood repertoires at later times. Skin or GI-infiltrating T cells shared few TRB sequences with blood. Recipient CMV seropositivity and CMV reactivation strongly tracked TRB clonality.

The CDR3 is 15 residues long. V was clipped by 0 bases and J by 6 bases, with 16 bases between them. Germline V gives CDR1 SGHDT, CDR2 YYEEEE. The receptor's source is a man aged 25 to 40 with a blood cancer, CMV-positive, and with a related stem cell donor. The chain carries TRBV5-6 and TRBJ2-7, with D uncertain. The sequenced sample consisted of PBMCs. CDR3 protein: CASSLGHVLVPEQYF. As DNA, the CDR3 is TGTGCCAGCAGCTTGGGGCATGTATTGGTTCCCGAGCAGTACTTC.